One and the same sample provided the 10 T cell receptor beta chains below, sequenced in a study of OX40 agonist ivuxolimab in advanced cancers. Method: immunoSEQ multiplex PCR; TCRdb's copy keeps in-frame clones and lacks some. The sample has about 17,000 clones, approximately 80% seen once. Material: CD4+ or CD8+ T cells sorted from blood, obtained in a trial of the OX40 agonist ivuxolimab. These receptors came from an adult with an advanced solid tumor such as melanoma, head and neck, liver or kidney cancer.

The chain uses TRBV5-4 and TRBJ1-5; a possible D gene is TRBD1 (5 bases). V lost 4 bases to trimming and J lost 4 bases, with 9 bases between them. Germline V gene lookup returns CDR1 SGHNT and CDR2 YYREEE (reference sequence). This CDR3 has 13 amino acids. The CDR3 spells CASSPGRNQPQHF. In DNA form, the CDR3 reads TGTGCCAGCAGCCCGGGACGGAATCAGCCCCAGCATTTT.

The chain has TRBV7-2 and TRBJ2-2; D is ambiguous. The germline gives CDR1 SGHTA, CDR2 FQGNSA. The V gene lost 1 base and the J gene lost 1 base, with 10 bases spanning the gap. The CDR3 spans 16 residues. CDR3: CASSLGPLWNTGELFF. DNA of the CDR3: TGTGCCAGCAGCTTAGGCCCTCTCTGGAACACCGGGGAGCTGTTTTTT.

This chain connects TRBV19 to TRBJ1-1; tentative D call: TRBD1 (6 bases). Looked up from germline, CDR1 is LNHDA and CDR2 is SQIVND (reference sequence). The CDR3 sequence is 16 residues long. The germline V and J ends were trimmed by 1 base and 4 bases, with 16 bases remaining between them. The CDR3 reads CASSIGGQWQGTEAFF. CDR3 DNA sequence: TGTGCCAGTAGTATAGGCGGACAGTGGCAGGGCACTGAAGCTTTCTTT.

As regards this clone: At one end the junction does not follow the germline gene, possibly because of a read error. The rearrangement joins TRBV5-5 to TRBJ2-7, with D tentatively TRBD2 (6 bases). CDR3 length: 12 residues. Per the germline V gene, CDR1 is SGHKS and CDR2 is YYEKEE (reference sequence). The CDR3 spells CASSPGLAGGAF. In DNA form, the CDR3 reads TGTGCCAGCAGCCCTGGTCTGGCAGGAGGGGCATTC.

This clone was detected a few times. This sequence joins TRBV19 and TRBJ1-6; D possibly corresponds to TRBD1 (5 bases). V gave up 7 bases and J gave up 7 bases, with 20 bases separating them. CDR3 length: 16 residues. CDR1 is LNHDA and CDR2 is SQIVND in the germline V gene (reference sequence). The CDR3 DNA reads TGTGCCAGTACCACAACCGGGGGGACCGCAAATTCACCCCTCCACTTT. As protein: CASTTTGGTANSPLHF.

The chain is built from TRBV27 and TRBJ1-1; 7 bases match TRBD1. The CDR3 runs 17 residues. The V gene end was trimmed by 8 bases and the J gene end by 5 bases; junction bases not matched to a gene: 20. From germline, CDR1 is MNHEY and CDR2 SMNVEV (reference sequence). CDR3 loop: CASRLGGDRSTKTEAFF. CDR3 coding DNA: TGTGCCAGCCGCTTGGGTGGGGACAGATCCACGAAGACTGAAGCTTTCTTT.

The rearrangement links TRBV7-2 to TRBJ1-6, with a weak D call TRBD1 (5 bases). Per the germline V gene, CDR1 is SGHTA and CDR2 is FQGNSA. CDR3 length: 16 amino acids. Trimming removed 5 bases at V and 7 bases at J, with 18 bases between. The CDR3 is CASSQWDQLLNSPLHF. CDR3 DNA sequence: TGTGCCAGCAGCCAATGGGACCAACTCTTAAATTCACCCCTCCACTTT.

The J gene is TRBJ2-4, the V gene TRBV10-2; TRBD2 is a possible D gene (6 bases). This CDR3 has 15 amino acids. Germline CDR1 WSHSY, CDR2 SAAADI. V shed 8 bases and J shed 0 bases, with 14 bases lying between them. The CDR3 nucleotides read TGCGCCAGCGCGATCGGAGGGTCAGCCAAAAACATTCAGTACTTC. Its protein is CASAIGGSAKNIQYF.

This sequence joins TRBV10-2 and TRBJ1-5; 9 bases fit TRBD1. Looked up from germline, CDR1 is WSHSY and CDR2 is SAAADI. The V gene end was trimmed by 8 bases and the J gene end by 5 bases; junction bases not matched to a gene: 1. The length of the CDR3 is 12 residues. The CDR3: CASRTGDQPQHF. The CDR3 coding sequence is TGCGCCAGCCGGACAGGGGATCAGCCCCAGCATTTT.

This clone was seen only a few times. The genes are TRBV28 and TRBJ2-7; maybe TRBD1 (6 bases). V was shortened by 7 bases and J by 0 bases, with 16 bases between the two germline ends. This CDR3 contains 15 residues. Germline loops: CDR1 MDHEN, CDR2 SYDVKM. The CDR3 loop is CASKLQGIPSYEQYF. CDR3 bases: TGTGCCAGCAAATTACAGGGAATTCCCTCCTACGAGCAGTACTTC.